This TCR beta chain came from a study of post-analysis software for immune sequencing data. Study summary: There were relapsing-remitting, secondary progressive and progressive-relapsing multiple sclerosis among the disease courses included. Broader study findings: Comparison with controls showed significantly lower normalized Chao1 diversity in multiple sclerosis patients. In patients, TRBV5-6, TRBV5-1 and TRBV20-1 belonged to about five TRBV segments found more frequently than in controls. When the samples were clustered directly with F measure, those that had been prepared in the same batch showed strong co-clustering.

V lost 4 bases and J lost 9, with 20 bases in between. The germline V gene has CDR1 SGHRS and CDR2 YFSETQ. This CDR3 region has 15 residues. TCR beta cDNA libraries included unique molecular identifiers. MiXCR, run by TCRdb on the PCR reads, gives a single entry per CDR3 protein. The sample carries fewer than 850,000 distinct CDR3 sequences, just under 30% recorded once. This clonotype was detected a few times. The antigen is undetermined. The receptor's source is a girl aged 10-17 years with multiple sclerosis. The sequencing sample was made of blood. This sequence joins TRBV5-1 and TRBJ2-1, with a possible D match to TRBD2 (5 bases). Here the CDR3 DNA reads TGCGCCAGCAGCCCGAGACCGGGGAAAGCGGTTGAGCAGTTCTTC. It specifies CASSPRPGKAVEQFF.